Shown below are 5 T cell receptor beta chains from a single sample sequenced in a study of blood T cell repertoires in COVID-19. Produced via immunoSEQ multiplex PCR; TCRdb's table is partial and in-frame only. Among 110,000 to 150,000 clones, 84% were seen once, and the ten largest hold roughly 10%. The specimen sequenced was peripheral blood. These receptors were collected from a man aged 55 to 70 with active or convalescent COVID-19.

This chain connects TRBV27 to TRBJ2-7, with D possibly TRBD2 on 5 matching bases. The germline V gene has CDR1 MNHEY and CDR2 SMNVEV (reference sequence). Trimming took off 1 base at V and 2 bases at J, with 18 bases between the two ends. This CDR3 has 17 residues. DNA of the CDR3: TGTGCCAGCAGTTTATTACCTGGACGGGGAAGGACCTACGAGCAGTACTTC. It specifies CASSLLPGRGRTYEQYF.

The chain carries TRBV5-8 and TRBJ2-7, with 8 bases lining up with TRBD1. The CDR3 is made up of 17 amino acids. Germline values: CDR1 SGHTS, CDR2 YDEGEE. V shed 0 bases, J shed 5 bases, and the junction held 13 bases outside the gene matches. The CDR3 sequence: CASSLVPGQAPGHEQYF. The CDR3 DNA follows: TGTGCCAGCAGCTTGGTACCGGGACAGGCTCCAGGGCACGAGCAGTACTTC.

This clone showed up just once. The CDR3 is CASSRTTGSSYEQYV. The DNA for the CDR3 is TGTGCCAGCTCACGAACGACAGGGAGCTCCTACGAGCAGTACGTC. The chain couples TRBV18 to TRBJ2-7; 7 bases map to TRBD1. The germline V gene encodes CDR1 KGHSH and CDR2 LQKENI. J lost 0 bases, V lost 4 bases, and 6 bases had no gene match. This CDR3 comprises 15 residues.

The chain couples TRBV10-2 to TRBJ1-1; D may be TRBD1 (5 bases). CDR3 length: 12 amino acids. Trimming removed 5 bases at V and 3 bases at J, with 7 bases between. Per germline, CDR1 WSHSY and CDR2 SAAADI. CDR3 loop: CASSPGDTEAFF. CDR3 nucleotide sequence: TGCGCCAGCAGTCCGGGGGACACTGAAGCTTTCTTT.

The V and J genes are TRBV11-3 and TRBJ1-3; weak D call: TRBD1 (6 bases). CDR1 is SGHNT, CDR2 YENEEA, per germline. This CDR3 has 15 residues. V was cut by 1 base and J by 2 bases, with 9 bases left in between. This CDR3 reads CASSLVGGTGNTIYF. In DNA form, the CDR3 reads TGTGCCAGCAGCTTAGTTGGGGGCACTGGAAACACCATATATTTT.